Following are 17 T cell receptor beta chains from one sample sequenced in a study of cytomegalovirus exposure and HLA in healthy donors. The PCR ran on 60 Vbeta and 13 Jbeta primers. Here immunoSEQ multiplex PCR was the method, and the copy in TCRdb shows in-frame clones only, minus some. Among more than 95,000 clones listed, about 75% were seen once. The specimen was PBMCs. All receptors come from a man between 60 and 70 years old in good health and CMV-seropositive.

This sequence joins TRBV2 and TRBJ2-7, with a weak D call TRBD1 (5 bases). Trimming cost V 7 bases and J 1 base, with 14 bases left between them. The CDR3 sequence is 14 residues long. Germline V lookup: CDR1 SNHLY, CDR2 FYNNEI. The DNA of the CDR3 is TGTGCCAGCACTTCAGGGCCCCCTTCCTACGAGCAGTACTTC. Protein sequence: CASTSGPPSYEQYF.

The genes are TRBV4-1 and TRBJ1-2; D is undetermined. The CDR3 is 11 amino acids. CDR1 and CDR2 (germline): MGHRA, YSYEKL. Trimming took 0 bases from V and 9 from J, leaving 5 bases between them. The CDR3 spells CASSQERRYTF. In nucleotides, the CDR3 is TGCGCCAGCAGCCAAGAGCGTCGCTACACCTTC.

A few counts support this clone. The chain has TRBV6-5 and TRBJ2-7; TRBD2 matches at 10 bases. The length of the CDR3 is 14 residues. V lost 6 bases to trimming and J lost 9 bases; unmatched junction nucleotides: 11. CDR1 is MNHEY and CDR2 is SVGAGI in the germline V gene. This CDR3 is CASRTGTSAPRQYF. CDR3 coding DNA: TGTGCCAGCAGAACCGGGACTAGCGCCCCGCGGCAGTACTTC.

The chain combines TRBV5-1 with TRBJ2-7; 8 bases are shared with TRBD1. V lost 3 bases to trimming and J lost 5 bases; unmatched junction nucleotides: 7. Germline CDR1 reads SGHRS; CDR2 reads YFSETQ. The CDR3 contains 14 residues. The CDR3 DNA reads TGCGCCAGCAGCTGGGCGACAGGGGAGGACGAGCAGTACTTC. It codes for CASSWATGEDEQYF.

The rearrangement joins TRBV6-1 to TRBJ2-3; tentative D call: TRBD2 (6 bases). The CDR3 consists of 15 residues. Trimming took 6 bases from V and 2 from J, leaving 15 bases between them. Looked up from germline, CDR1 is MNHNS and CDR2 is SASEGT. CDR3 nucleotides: TGTGCCAGCAGCAGAGGGAGGTTAATCACAGATACGCAGTATTTT. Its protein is CASSRGRLITDTQYF.

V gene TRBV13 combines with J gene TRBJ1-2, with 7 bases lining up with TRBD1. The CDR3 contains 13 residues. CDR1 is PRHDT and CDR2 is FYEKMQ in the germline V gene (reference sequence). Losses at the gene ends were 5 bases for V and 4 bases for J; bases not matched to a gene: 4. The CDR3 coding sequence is TGTGCCAGCAGCACCCAGGGGGGCTATGGCTACACCTTC. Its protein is CASSTQGGYGYTF.

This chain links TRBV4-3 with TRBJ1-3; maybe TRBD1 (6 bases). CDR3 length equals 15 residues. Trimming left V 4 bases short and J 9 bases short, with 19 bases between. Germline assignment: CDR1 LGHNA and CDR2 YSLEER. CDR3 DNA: TGCGCCAGCAGCCTAGACGTGGGGGACATCGGCACCATATATTTT. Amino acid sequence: CASSLDVGDIGTIYF.

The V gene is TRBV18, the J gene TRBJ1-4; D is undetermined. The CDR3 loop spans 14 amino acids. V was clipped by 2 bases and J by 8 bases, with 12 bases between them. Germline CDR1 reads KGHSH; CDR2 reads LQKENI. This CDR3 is CASSPEGMREKLFF. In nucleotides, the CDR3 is TGTGCCAGCTCACCAGAGGGAATGAGGGAAAAACTGTTTTTT.

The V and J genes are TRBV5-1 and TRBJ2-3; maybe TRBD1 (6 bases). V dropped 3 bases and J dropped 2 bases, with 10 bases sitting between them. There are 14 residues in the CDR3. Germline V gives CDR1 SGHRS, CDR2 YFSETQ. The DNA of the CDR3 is TGCGCCAGCAGCTCGGGACAAACCACAGATACGCAGTATTTT. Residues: CASSSGQTTDTQYF.

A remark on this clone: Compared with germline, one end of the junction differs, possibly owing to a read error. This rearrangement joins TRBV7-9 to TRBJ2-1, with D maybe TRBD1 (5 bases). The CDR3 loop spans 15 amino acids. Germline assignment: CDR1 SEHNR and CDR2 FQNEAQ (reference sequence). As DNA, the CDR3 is TGTTCCAGCAGCTTAGCTCCAGGGTTCCACAATGAGCAGTTCTTC. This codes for CSSSLAPGFHNEQFF.

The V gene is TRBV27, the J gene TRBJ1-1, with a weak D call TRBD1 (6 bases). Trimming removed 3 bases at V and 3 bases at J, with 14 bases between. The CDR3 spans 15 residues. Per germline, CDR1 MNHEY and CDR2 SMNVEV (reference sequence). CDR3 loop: CASSFSTSGDTEAFF. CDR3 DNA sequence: TGTGCCAGCAGTTTTTCGACTTCAGGGGACACTGAAGCTTTCTTT.

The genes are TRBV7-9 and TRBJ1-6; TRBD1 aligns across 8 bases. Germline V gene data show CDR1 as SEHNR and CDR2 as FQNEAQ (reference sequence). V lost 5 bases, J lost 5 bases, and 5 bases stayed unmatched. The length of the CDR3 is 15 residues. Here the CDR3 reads CASSPRTGNNSPLHF. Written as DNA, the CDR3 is TGTGCCAGCAGCCCCCGGACAGGGAATAATTCACCCCTCCACTTT.

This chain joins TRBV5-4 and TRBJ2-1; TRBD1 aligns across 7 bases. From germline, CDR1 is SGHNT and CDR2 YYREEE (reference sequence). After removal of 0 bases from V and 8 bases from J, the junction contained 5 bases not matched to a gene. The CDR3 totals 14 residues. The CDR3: CASSLEQGSDEQFF. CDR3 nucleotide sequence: TGTGCCAGCAGCTTGGAACAGGGGAGCGATGAGCAGTTCTTC.

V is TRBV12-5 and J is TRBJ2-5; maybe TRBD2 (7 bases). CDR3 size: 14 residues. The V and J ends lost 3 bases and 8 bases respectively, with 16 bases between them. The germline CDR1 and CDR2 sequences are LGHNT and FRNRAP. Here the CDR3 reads CASGFPRGADTQYF. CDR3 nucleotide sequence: TGTGCTAGTGGTTTTCCCCGGGGGGCGGACACCCAGTACTTC.

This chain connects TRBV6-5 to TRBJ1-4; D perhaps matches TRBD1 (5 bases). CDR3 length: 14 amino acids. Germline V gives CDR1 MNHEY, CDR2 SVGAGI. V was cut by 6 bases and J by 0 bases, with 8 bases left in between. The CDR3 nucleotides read TGTGCCAGCAGGGCAGGGACAACTAATGAAAAACTGTTTTTT. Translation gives CASRAGTTNEKLFF.

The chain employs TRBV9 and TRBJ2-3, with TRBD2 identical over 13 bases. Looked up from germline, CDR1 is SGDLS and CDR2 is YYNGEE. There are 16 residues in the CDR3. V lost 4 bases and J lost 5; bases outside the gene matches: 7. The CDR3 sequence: CASSRTSGGAGDTQYF. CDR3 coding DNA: TGTGCCAGCAGCCGTACTAGCGGGGGGGCTGGAGATACGCAGTATTTT.

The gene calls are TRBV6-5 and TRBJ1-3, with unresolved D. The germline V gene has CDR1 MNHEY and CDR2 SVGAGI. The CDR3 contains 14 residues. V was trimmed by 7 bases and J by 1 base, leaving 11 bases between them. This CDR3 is CASKSGYSGNTIYF. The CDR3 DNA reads TGTGCCAGCAAGAGCGGGTATTCTGGAAACACCATATATTTT.